This T cell receptor (beta chain) was obtained from a study of OX40 agonist ivuxolimab in advanced cancers. The overall study: Patients took ivuxolimab, an agonistic anti-OX40 (CD134) antibody. The dose-escalation cohort was about 86% male, with a mean age of about 58 years, ranging roughly 23 to 90.

The CDR3 has 18 amino acids. Between the trimmed V and J ends, which lost 0 bases and 0 bases, there was a span of 18 bases. CDR1 GTSNPN and CDR2 SVGIG come from the germline V gene (reference sequence). This clone was counted a few times. TCRdb's copy holds only in-frame clones and misses some; the assay was immunoSEQ multiplex PCR. The table shows 55,000 to 75,000 clones, with around 80% occurring only once. The clonotype comes from an adult with an advanced solid tumor such as melanoma, head and neck, liver or kidney cancer. The J gene is TRBJ2-1, the V gene TRBV30; D may be TRBD1 or TRBD2 (5 bases each). The sample in question was CD4+ or CD8+ T cells sorted from blood, obtained in a trial of the OX40 agonist ivuxolimab. CDR3: CAWSVPQTGRGSYNEQFF. The CDR3 DNA reads TGTGCCTGGAGTGTACCCCAAACGGGGCGCGGCTCCTACAATGAGCAGTTCTTC.